This is a list of T cell receptor beta chains from one sample in a study of blood T cell repertoires in COVID-19. Clones were read by immunoSEQ multiplex PCR, and TCRdb kept only the in-frame ones, dropping some. The sample lists some 290,000 clones, around four fifths occurring once. Sequenced: peripheral blood. All receptors derive from a man aged 55-75 years who had recovered from COVID-19. The CDR3 runs from the conserved cysteine through the conserved F or W. The D gene is left open where the match is weak. Clone size is shown for a subset of rows, as once, few, many or a class of expanded clone.

j_call: TRBJ2-1
v_call: TRBV18
d_call: .
cdr3_length: 17
clone_size: once
cdr3_aa: CASRNSVANIRANEQFF
cdr3_nt: TGTGCCAGCCGCAATAGCGTGGCGAATATACGGGCCAATGAGCAGTTCTTC

j_call: TRBJ2-1
v_call: TRBV14
d_call: .
cdr3_length: 18
clone_size: .
cdr3_aa: CASSQSLASFFSYNEQFF
cdr3_nt: TGTGCCAGCAGCCAAAGCCTAGCGTCCTTCTTCTCCTACAATGAGCAGTTCTTC

j_call: TRBJ2-7
v_call: TRBV24-1
d_call: .
cdr3_length: 17
clone_size: .
cdr3_aa: CATSDSPRRRWSYEQYF
cdr3_nt: TGTGCCACCAGTGATTCCCCGAGGAGGCGGTGGAGCTACGAGCAGTACTTC

j_call: TRBJ2-6
v_call: TRBV21-1
d_call: .
cdr3_length: 18
clone_size: .
cdr3_aa: CASKPPGRGRTGANVLTF
cdr3_nt: TGTGCCAGCAAGCCCCCAGGCAGGGGACGGACTGGGGCCAACGTCCTGACTTTC

j_call: TRBJ2-5
v_call: TRBV6-2/TRBV6-3
d_call: TRBD1
cdr3_length: 13
clone_size: .
cdr3_aa: CASSYSGAGQGDF
cdr3_nt: TGTGCCAGCAGTTACTCAGGAGCTGGACAGGGTGACTTC

j_call: TRBJ2-7
v_call: TRBV3-1/TRBV3-2
d_call: .
cdr3_length: 16
clone_size: .
cdr3_aa: CASSQNRDFGSYEQYF
cdr3_nt: TGTGCCAGCAGCCAAAACCGGGACTTTGGCTCCTACGAGCAGTACTTC

j_call: TRBJ2-2
v_call: TRBV7-2
d_call: .
cdr3_length: 13
clone_size: .
cdr3_aa: CASSLLTTGELFF
cdr3_nt: TGTGCCAGCAGCTTATTGACAACCGGGGAGCTGTTTTTT

j_call: TRBJ1-2
v_call: TRBV6-5
d_call: TRBD1
cdr3_length: 15
clone_size: once
cdr3_aa: CASRGDRGSIHGYTF
cdr3_nt: TGTGCCAGCAGGGGGGACAGGGGGTCGATCCATGGCTACACCTTC

j_call: TRBJ1-3
v_call: TRBV28
d_call: .
cdr3_length: 15
clone_size: few
cdr3_aa: CASSKGGSSGNTIYF
cdr3_nt: TGTGCCAGCAGTAAGGGAGGTAGCTCTGGAAACACCATATATTTT

j_call: TRBJ2-7
v_call: TRBV11-2
d_call: .
cdr3_length: 16
clone_size: .
cdr3_aa: CASSLRDTPFEGEQYF
cdr3_nt: TGTGCCAGCAGCCTCCGGGACACTCCCTTTGAGGGCGAGCAGTACTTC

j_call: TRBJ2-3
v_call: TRBV19
d_call: .
cdr3_length: 19
clone_size: .
cdr3_aa: CASSIGPPTLTGRSDTQYF
cdr3_nt: TGTGCCAGTAGTATAGGCCCCCCTACTCTCACGGGGAGGTCAGATACGCAGTATTTT

j_call: TRBJ2-1
v_call: TRBV27
d_call: .
cdr3_length: 13
clone_size: .
cdr3_aa: CASSGGWVNEQFF
cdr3_nt: TGTGCCAGCAGTGGGGGGTGGGTCAATGAGCAGTTCTTC

j_call: TRBJ2-3
v_call: TRBV10-3
d_call: TRBD2
cdr3_length: 17
clone_size: .
cdr3_aa: CAISGGWVAGGADTQYF
cdr3_nt: TGTGCCATCAGTGGTGGCTGGGTAGCGGGGGGCGCAGATACGCAGTATTTT

j_call: TRBJ2-2
v_call: TRBV3-1/TRBV3-2
d_call: .
cdr3_length: 15
clone_size: .
cdr3_aa: CASSQDGSLGRELFF
cdr3_nt: TGTGCCAGCAGCCAAGATGGGAGTCTCGGGCGGGAGCTGTTTTTT

j_call: TRBJ2-5
v_call: TRBV18
d_call: .
cdr3_length: 14
clone_size: .
cdr3_aa: CASSPSQGQETQYF
cdr3_nt: TGTGCCAGCTCACCCAGCCAGGGACAAGAGACCCAGTACTTC

j_call: TRBJ2-7
v_call: TRBV6-5
d_call: TRBD2
cdr3_length: 13
clone_size: .
cdr3_aa: CASSSGTSNEQYF
cdr3_nt: TGTGCCAGCAGTTCCGGGACTAGTAACGAGCAGTACTTC

j_call: TRBJ2-7
v_call: TRBV4-1
d_call: TRBD1
cdr3_length: 15
clone_size: .
cdr3_aa: CASGPNTGGLYEQYF
cdr3_nt: TGCGCCAGCGGACCAAACACAGGGGGTCTCTACGAGCAGTACTTC

j_call: TRBJ2-3
v_call: TRBV19
d_call: .
cdr3_length: 16
clone_size: .
cdr3_aa: CASSIGRSASLDTQYF
cdr3_nt: TGTGCCAGTAGTATAGGGAGATCCGCGAGCTTAGATACGCAGTATTTT

j_call: TRBJ2-7
v_call: TRBV2
d_call: .
cdr3_length: 11
clone_size: once
cdr3_aa: CASRVSDEQYF
cdr3_nt: TGTGCCAGCAGGGTCAGCGACGAGCAGTACTTC

j_call: TRBJ2-5
v_call: TRBV5-1
d_call: TRBD1
cdr3_length: 14
clone_size: .
cdr3_aa: CASSLLTGQETQYF
cdr3_nt: TGCGCCAGCAGCTTACTGACAGGGCAAGAGACCCAGTACTTC